This T cell receptor beta chain was captured in a study of T cell responses to AZD1222 COVID-19 vaccine. Regarding the study as a whole: Variant regions that are unmutated are reportedly the target of nearly half of spike-specific TCRs. Only 6 or 7 individuals given AZD1222 were seropositive at baseline.

Notes on this clone: The antigen is undetermined.

TCRdb's copy holds only in-frame clones and misses some; the assay was immunoSEQ multiplex PCR. The profile covers roughly 110,000 clones, with around 93% appearing a single time and around 8.6% taken by the ten largest. Second doses that came at about 4 or about 12 weeks were put together. The input for sequencing was peripheral blood, taken 28 days after the second AZD1222 dose. This TCR was sampled from an adult who received the AZD1222 COVID-19 vaccine.

CDR3 amino acids: CASSEDSGAYEQYF. The CDR3 DNA follows: TGTGCCAGCAGCGAAGATAGCGGTGCATACGAGCAGTACTTC. The chain couples TRBV7-9 to TRBJ2-7, with D tentatively TRBD2 (6 bases). The length of the CDR3 is 14 residues. Trimming took 5 bases from V and 4 from J, leaving 15 bases between them. Germline loops: CDR1 SEHNR, CDR2 FQNEAQ (reference sequence).